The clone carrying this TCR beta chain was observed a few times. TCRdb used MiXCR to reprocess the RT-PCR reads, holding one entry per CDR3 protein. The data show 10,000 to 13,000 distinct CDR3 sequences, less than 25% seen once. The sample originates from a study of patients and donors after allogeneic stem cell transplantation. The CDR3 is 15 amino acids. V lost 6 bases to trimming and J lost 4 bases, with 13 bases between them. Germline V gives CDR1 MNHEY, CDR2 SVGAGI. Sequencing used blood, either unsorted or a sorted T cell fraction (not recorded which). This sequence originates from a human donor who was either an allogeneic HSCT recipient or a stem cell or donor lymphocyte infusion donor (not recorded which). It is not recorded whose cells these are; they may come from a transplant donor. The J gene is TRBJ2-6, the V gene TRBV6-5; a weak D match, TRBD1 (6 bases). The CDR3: CASRLQGWGANVLTF. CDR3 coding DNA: TGTGCCAGCAGATTACAGGGATGGGGGGCCAACGTCCTGACTTTC.